This passage covers 18 T cell receptor beta chains from one sample sequenced in a study of shared clonotypes between healthy human individuals. Naive CD8 cells comprised CD45RO-negative, CCR7-positively selected cells, excluding terminally differentiated effector memory CD45RA+ cells. This table comes from immunoSEQ multiplex PCR, and its TCRdb copy is limited to in-frame clones, with some not included. The table includes around 2,000,000 clones, about 92% detected once. Sequenced material: naive CD8+ T cells from PBMCs. The origin of the receptors is a man between 18 and 29 years old in good health. Some clones in this sample may be carry-over from other donors' samples.

In DNA, the CDR3 is TGTGCCAGCAGCTTAGTGGGGAGTGTGAATGAGCAGTTCTTC. It encodes CASSLVGSVNEQFF. This sequence joins TRBV7-9 and TRBJ2-1, with a weak D call TRBD2 (5 bases). CDR3 length: 14 residues. Per the germline V gene, CDR1 is SEHNR and CDR2 is FQNEAQ (reference sequence). The V and J ends lost 1 base and 7 bases respectively, with 11 bases between them.

The V gene is TRBV7-3, the J gene TRBJ1-3; D is ambiguous. This CDR3 has 15 amino acids. Germline V gene data show CDR1 as SGHTA and CDR2 as FQGTGA. Trimming shortened V by 2 bases and J by 0 bases, and 8 bases separated the two germline ends. CDR3 protein: CASSLGPGSGNTIYF. CDR3 bases: TGTGCCAGCAGCTTAGGACCTGGCTCTGGAAACACCATATATTTT. Together with reference TRBV7-3 and TRBJ1-3, the CDR3 gives the full variable domain: GAGVSQTPSNKVTEKGKYVELRCDPISGHTALYWYRQSLGQGPEFLIYFQGTGAADDSGLPNDRFFAVRPEGSVSTLKIQRTERGDSAVYLCASSLGPGSGNTIYFGEGSWLTVV.

This rearrangement joins TRBV19 to TRBJ1-5; D is uncertain. The CDR3 contains 16 residues. The V end lost 3 bases, the J end lost 3 bases, and 15 bases lay between the germline ends. Looked up from germline, CDR1 is LNHDA and CDR2 is SQIVND (reference sequence). CDR3 loop: CASSILATPNNQPQHF. The CDR3, as DNA: TGTGCCAGTAGTATCTTAGCCACCCCGAACAATCAGCCCCAGCATTTT.

This sequence joins TRBV28 and TRBJ1-5; weak D call: TRBD1 (6 bases). Germline CDR1 MDHEN, CDR2 SYDVKM. This CDR3 is 14 amino acids long. The V end was cut by 6 bases, the J end by 11 bases, with 20 bases between. The CDR3 here is CASSSPTGSSAQHF. The DNA of the CDR3 is TGTGCCAGCAGCTCCCCGACAGGCAGTTCAGCCCAGCATTTT.

As regards this clone: Mismatch with germline at one junction end may stem from a read error. The chain combines TRBV27 with TRBJ2-2, with D perhaps matching TRBD1 (6 bases). The CDR3 has 12 amino acids. Germline V gene sequence: CDR1 MNHEY, CDR2 SMNVEV (reference sequence). The CDR3 sequence: CASQGLAGELFF. The DNA for the CDR3 is TGCGCCTCGCAGGGGCTTGCTGGGGAGCTGTTTTTT.

This clone was observed once. The V gene is TRBV5-6, the J gene TRBJ2-1, with 8 bases fitting TRBD2. The germline V gene encodes CDR1 SGHDT and CDR2 YYEEEE. With V trimmed by 4 bases and J by 4 bases, 7 bases remained unmatched. The CDR3 extends over 15 amino acids. The CDR3 region is CASSLSGAPYNEQFF. In DNA form, the CDR3 reads TGTGCCAGCAGCCTTAGCGGGGCCCCTTACAATGAGCAGTTCTTC. Variable domain in full (rest from reference TRBV5-6 and TRBJ2-1): DAGVTQSPTHLIKTRGQQVTLRCSPKSGHDTVSWYQQALGQGPQFIFQYYEEEERQRGNFPDRFSGHQFPNYSSELNVNALLLGDSALYLCASSLSGAPYNEQFFGPGTRLTVL.

The chain couples TRBV7-9 to TRBJ2-7; D may be TRBD2 (5 bases). The CDR3 loop spans 14 amino acids. Germline CDR1 reads SEHNR; CDR2 reads FQNEAQ (reference sequence). Trimming shortened V by 3 bases and J by 6 bases, and 15 bases separated the two germline ends. The CDR3 protein is CASSFSGSDPEQYF. Written as DNA, the CDR3 is TGTGCCAGCAGCTTTTCGGGGTCGGACCCCGAGCAGTACTTC.

J is TRBJ1-5 and V is TRBV28; D remains unclear. Germline V gives CDR1 MDHEN, CDR2 SYDVKM. CDR3 size: 13 residues. Trimming left V 5 bases short and J 5 bases short, with 10 bases between. The chain's CDR3 is CASSLLSHQPQHF. The CDR3 DNA reads as TGTGCCAGCAGTCTCCTCTCGCATCAGCCCCAGCATTTT.

The chain carries TRBV30 and TRBJ2-7, with D tentatively TRBD1 or TRBD2 (5 bases each). The CDR3 runs 15 residues. The ends were cut back, 5 bases at V and 6 bases at J, with 23 bases in the middle. Germline V gene lookup returns CDR1 GTSNPN and CDR2 SVGIG (reference sequence). This chain's CDR3 is CAWEYHRDAASEQYF. The CDR3 nucleotides read TGTGCCTGGGAATACCACCGGGACGCCGCAAGCGAGCAGTACTTC.

This chain connects TRBV21-1 to TRBJ1-3; the DNA was not compared with TRBD1, the D call given in the table. TRBV21-1 is marked as a pseudogene. The CDR3 sequence is 17 residues long. In DNA, the CDR3 is TGTGCCAGCAGCAAAGTTCCAGGGCAGAGTAAGGGAAACACCATATATTTT. Its protein is CASSKVPGQSKGNTIYF.

The V call is TRBV28, the J call TRBJ2-7; TRBD2 might be the D (6 bases). The CDR3 contains 16 residues. The germline gives CDR1 MDHEN, CDR2 SYDVKM. The ends were cut back, 1 base at V and 0 bases at J, with 13 bases in the middle. In nucleotides, the CDR3 is TGTGCCAGCAGTTTATATACCGGGAGACTCTCCTACGAGCAGTACTTC. As protein: CASSLYTGRLSYEQYF.

Concerning this clone: The same CDR3 is also encoded by other DNA sequences in this sample. This chain connects TRBV6-1 to TRBJ2-7; D gene unclear. V lost 1 base to trimming and J lost 4 bases, with 8 bases between them. The CDR3 runs to 13 residues. Germline V gene lookup returns CDR1 MNHNS and CDR2 SASEGT. The DNA for the CDR3 is TGTGCCAGCAGTGAAGGGTTTGGGTACGAGCAGTACTTC. Its translation is CASSEGFGYEQYF.

The genes are TRBV19 and TRBJ1-5, with a tentative D call TRBD1 (6 bases). This CDR3 is 15 amino acids long. The V and J ends lost 5 bases and 0 bases respectively, with 11 bases between them. Germline CDR1 is LNHDA and CDR2 is SQIVND (reference sequence). The CDR3 coding sequence is TGTGCCAGTAGTCCCGGGACACTTAGCAATCAGCCCCAGCATTTT. This translates into CASSPGTLSNQPQHF.

The chain employs TRBV18 and TRBJ1-5, with 8 positions matching TRBD1. This CDR3 has 15 residues. Germline CDR1 and CDR2: KGHSH and LQKENI. V lost 6 bases and J lost 3; bases outside the gene matches: 7. The CDR3 bases are TGTGCCAGCTCCCCGGACAGGGCCACCAATCAGCCCCAGCATTTT. It codes for CASSPDRATNQPQHF. Full variable domain (missing parts from reference TRBV18 and TRBJ1-5): NAGVMQNPRHLVRRRGQEARLRCSPMKGHSHVYWYRQLPEEGLKFMVYLQKENIIDESGMPKERFSAEFPKEGPSILRIQQVVRGDSAAYFCASSPDRATNQPQHFGDGTRLSIL.

The chain uses TRBV5-1 and TRBJ2-7; TRBD2 matches at 8 bases. The CDR3 consists of 14 residues. Germline CDR1 is SGHRS and CDR2 is YFSETQ. V lost 5 bases and J lost 3; bases outside the gene matches: 7. DNA of the CDR3: TGCGCCAGCAGTTGGGGTAGCGGGATCTACGAGCAGTACTTC. It codes for CASSWGSGIYEQYF.

The chain has TRBV7-8 and TRBJ2-7; 8 bases agree with TRBD1. V shed 2 bases, J shed 4 bases, and the junction held 1 base outside the gene matches. Per germline, CDR1 SGHVS and CDR2 FQNEAQ. The CDR3 has 13 amino acids. The CDR3 reads CASSLRQGYEQYF. The CDR3 nucleotides are TGTGCCAGCAGCTTAAGACAGGGGTACGAGCAGTACTTC.

V and J are TRBV7-8 and TRBJ2-1; the match to TRBD1 covers 7 bases. The CDR3 sequence is 14 residues long. Trimming removed 5 bases from V and 6 bases from J; junction bases left unmatched: 7. CDR1 and CDR2 (germline): SGHVS, FQNEAQ. CDR3 residues: CASSVRQGGNEQFF. CDR3 nucleotide sequence: TGTGCCAGCAGCGTAAGACAGGGCGGCAATGAGCAGTTCTTC.

With respect to this clone: This same CDR3 is encoded by further DNA sequences in the sample. CDR3 nucleotide sequence: TGCGCCAGCAGCCCAGGGACAGGGTATACTGAAGCTTTCTTT. Amino acid sequence: CASSPGTGYTEAFF. V and J are TRBV5-1 and TRBJ1-1; 9 nucleotides agree with TRBD1. J gave up 5 bases and V 4 bases, and 6 bases lay outside the gene matches. CDR1 and CDR2 (germline): SGHRS, YFSETQ. This CDR3 has 14 residues.